These T cell receptor beta chains were read from a single sample in a study of cytomegalovirus exposure and HLA in healthy donors. TCRdb keeps only in-frame clones here, not all; method: immunoSEQ multiplex PCR. Of about 130,000 clones listed, approximately 94% are singletons. Sequencing input: PBMCs. The receptors originated from a man aged 18 to 29 in good health and CMV-seropositive. The conserved cysteine and the conserved F or W are not part of the CDR3 here. Size is stated for part of the rows, as once, few or many counts, or as a class when the clone is expanded.

TRBV4-1,TRBJ1-5,NA,ASSHPTGNQPQH
TRBV5-1,TRBJ2-7,NA,ASSFTSGTGSTYEQY
TRBV5-4,TRBJ2-7,once,ASHRGPGLSSYEQY
TRBV5-1,TRBJ2-7,once,ASGYGGEQY
TRBV30,TRBJ2-7,NA,AWAQSTYEQY
TRBV6-1,TRBJ2-5,NA,ASSEYEGETQY
TRBV6-1,TRBJ1-2,few,ASSDTGSNYGYT
TRBV30,TRBJ1-5,NA,APPPGTGPVSNQPQH
TRBV27,TRBJ2-5,NA,ASSLSSGLYQETQY
TRBV15,TRBJ2-1,NA,ATSRDPRGEQF
TRBV7-2,TRBJ2-3,NA,ASSPGQSTDTQY
TRBV21-1,TRBJ2-7,NA,ASSTGTSGRLGRDEQY
TRBV11-2,TRBJ1-1,NA,ASSVTGFGNTEAF
TRBV4-1,TRBJ2-1,NA,ASSQGTSGSRTFPNEQF
TRBV11-2,TRBJ1-2,NA,ASSLEDRDYGYT
TRBV5-4,TRBJ2-2,NA,ASGNQGLNTGELF